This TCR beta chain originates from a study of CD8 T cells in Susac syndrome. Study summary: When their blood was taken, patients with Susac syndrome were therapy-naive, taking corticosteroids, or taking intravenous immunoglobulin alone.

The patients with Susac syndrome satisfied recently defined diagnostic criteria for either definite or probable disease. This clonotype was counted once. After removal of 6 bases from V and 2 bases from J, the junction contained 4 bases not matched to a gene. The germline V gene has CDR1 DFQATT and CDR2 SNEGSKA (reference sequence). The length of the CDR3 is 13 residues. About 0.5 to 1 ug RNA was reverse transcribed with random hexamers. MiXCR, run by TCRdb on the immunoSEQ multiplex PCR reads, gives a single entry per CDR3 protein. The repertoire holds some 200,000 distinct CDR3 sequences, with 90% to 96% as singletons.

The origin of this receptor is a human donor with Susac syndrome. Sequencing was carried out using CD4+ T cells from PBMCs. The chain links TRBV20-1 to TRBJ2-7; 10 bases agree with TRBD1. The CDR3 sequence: CSAGTGATYEQYF. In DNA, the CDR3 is TGCAGTGCCGGGACAGGGGCCACCTACGAGCAGTACTTC.